These 30 T cell receptor beta chains were all obtained from the same sample, sequenced in a study of spatial heterogeneity in lung cancer. TCRdb re-analysed the 5' RACE reads in MiXCR, keeping a single row per CDR3 protein. This table holds roughly 70,000 distinct CDR3 sequences, roughly 15% found once. Specified time point: sample taken at primary tumor resection. Whole RNA, which was extracted from tumor, nontumor lung tissue or frozen PBMC, was sequenced without any cell sorting. Sequencing was performed on PBMCs, taken at surgery. Receptors were obtained from a male donor with early-stage non-small cell lung cancer.

This clonotype was seen a few times. This chain links TRBV15 with TRBJ1-4, with D tentatively TRBD1 (5 bases). The CDR3 sequence is 19 residues long. CDR1 and CDR2 (germline): LNHNV, YYDKDF (reference sequence). Trimming removed 4 bases at V and 4 bases at J, with 25 bases between. CDR3 protein: CATSTMRGRVGPINEKLFF. The CDR3 DNA reads TGTGCCACCAGCACCATGAGGGGCAGGGTCGGACCGATTAATGAAAAACTGTTTTTT.

This chain uses TRBV12-3 or TRBV12-4 with TRBJ1-2; a possible D gene is TRBD1 (6 bases). V lost 6 bases and J lost 5, with 13 bases in between. The CDR3 loop spans 13 amino acids. This chain's CDR3 is CASSPGTPYGYTF. DNA of the CDR3: TGTGCCAGCAGCCCCGGGACACCTTATGGCTACACCTTC.

The chain joins TRBV7-2 to TRBJ2-2; tentatively, D is TRBD2 (5 bases). The CDR3 spans 17 residues. Trimming removed 5 bases from V and 3 bases from J, with 19 bases in between. The germline gives CDR1 SGHTA, CDR2 FQGNSA. CDR3 amino acids: CASSLRASNFDTGELFF. The CDR3, as DNA: TGTGCCAGCAGCCTTCGGGCTAGCAATTTCGACACCGGGGAGCTGTTTTTT.

In its sample, this clonotype was seen many times. V is TRBV24-1 and J is TRBJ1-4; D not certain. The CDR3 has 16 amino acids. Trimming stripped 3 bases from V and 7 bases from J, with 17 bases between. Germline assignment: CDR1 KGHDR and CDR2 SFDVKD. CDR3 protein: CATSDPGPKGAEKLFF. The CDR3 DNA is TGTGCCACCAGTGATCCGGGCCCGAAAGGTGCTGAAAAACTGTTTTTT.

This clonotype was seen repeatedly, ten times or more. The chain uses TRBV15 and TRBJ2-4; D is possibly TRBD1 (6 bases). The CDR3 loop spans 17 amino acids. Germline lookup yields CDR1 LNHNV and CDR2 YYDKDF (reference sequence). V lost 3 bases and J 0 bases, leaving 15 bases between the germline ends. This CDR3 reads CATSSRDTPIAKNIQYF. The DNA for the CDR3 is TGTGCCACCAGCAGTCGGGACACCCCGATAGCCAAAAACATTCAGTACTTC. Complete variable domain (other parts from reference TRBV15 and TRBJ2-4): DAMVIQNPRYQVTQFGKPVTLSCSQTLNHNVMYWYQQKSSQAPKLLFHYYDKDFNNEADTPDNFQSRRPNTSFCFLDIRSPGLGDTAMYLCATSSRDTPIAKNIQYFGAGTRLSVL.

Many counts were recorded for this clonotype. V usage is TRBV18 and J usage is TRBJ2-1, with TRBD1 identical over 10 bases. Germline CDR1 is KGHSH and CDR2 is LQKENI. The CDR3 covers 15 residues. With V trimmed by 8 bases and J by 8 bases, 12 bases remained unmatched. For the CDR3, the DNA is TGTGCCAGCCGGACCGGGACAGGGGCTTTGGATGAGCAGTTCTTC. Protein sequence: CASRTGTGALDEQFF.

This clonotype was found a few times. The chain uses TRBV19 and TRBJ2-6, with D uncertain. Germline V CDR1 and CDR2: LNHDA, SQIVND (reference sequence). The CDR3 loop spans 13 amino acids. V gave up 6 bases and J gave up 1 base, with 4 bases separating them. The CDR3 sequence: CASSQSGANVLTF. The CDR3 DNA reads TGTGCCAGTAGCCAGTCTGGGGCCAACGTCCTGACTTTC.

The chain combines TRBV11-1 with TRBJ1-1; D unresolved. Per the germline V gene, CDR1 is SGHAT and CDR2 is FQDESV (reference sequence). The CDR3 covers 16 residues. Trimming shortened V by 1 base and J by 3 bases, and 15 bases separated the two germline ends. CDR3 DNA: TGTGCCAGCAGCTTAGGAGGGCTAAGAAAGTACACTGAAGCTTTCTTT. This sequence encodes CASSLGGLRKYTEAFF. The full variable domain, completed using reference TRBV11-1 and TRBJ1-1, is EAEVAQSPRYKITEKSQAVAFWCDPISGHATLYWYRQILGQGPELLVQFQDESVVDDSQLPKDRFSAERLKGVDSTLKIQPAELGDSAMYLCASSLGGLRKYTEAFFGQGTRLTVV.

The J gene is TRBJ1-1, the V gene TRBV7-9; D uncertain. The V end lost 0 bases, the J end lost 5 bases, and 13 bases lay between the germline ends. CDR3 length: 15 amino acids. In germline, CDR1 is SEHNR, CDR2 FQNEAQ (reference sequence). The CDR3 here is CASSLAGGSGTEAFF. CDR3 sequence (DNA): TGTGCCAGCAGCTTAGCAGGCGGCAGTGGGACTGAAGCTTTCTTT.

The rearrangement links TRBV5-1 to TRBJ2-7; TRBD1 is a possible D gene (5 bases). Germline CDR1 is SGHRS and CDR2 is YFSETQ. The CDR3 loop spans 14 amino acids. Trimming took 7 bases from V and 0 from J, leaving 14 bases between them. The CDR3, as DNA: TGCGCCAGCGCCCCGGCGACAGACTCCTACGAGCAGTACTTC. Its translation is CASAPATDSYEQYF. The variable domain in full, completed from reference TRBV5-1 and TRBJ2-7, reads KAGVTQTPRYLIKTRGQQVTLSCSPISGHRSVSWYQQTPGQGLQFLFEYFSETQRNKGNFPGRFSGRQFSNSRSEMNVSTLELGDSALYLCASAPATDSYEQYFGPGTRLTVT.

V usage is TRBV7-8 and J usage is TRBJ1-2, with 8 bases aligning to TRBD1. CDR1 is SGHVS and CDR2 is FQNEAQ in the germline V gene. The length of the CDR3 is 15 residues. Trimming removed 4 bases from V and 0 bases from J; junction bases left unmatched: 4. The CDR3, as DNA: TGTGCCAGCAGCTCGCAGGGGGCGCCTAACTATGGCTACACCTTC. Its protein is CASSSQGAPNYGYTF.

This clonotype has a count of ten or more. The chain has TRBV4-3 and TRBJ2-3, with D tentatively TRBD2 (7 bases). The CDR3 covers 16 residues. The V gene's germline CDR1 is LGHNA and CDR2 YSLEER. V lost 0 bases and J lost 5, with 15 bases in between. The CDR3 region is CASSQDRGRGRDTQYF. The CDR3 region has the DNA TGCGCCAGCAGCCAAGATCGGGGGAGGGGGAGAGATACGCAGTATTTT.

CDR3 sequence: CASRIAGADTQYF. The CDR3 DNA reads as TGTGCCAGCAGGATAGCGGGGGCGGATACGCAGTATTTT. The rearrangement links TRBV12-3 or TRBV12-4 to TRBJ2-3, with 9 bases identical to TRBD2. V lost 6 bases, J lost 6 bases, and 4 bases stayed unmatched. The CDR3 is 13 amino acids.

This clonotype was seen at least ten times. The chain is built from TRBV27 and TRBJ1-5; D is perhaps TRBD1 (6 bases). The V gene's germline CDR1 is MNHEY and CDR2 SMNVEV (reference sequence). The CDR3 totals 14 residues. Trimming removed 5 bases from V and 3 bases from J, with 11 bases in between. In nucleotides, the CDR3 is TGTGCCAGCAGTACGGACAGTACCAATCAGCCCCAGCATTTT. This encodes CASSTDSTNQPQHF.

This clonotype occurred many times. This chain connects TRBV19 to TRBJ2-5; weak D call: TRBD1 (6 bases). Germline CDR1 and CDR2: LNHDA and SQIVND (reference sequence). Trimming pared 3 bases from V and 5 bases from J, leaving 16 bases between. The CDR3 is 15 amino acids. As DNA, the CDR3 is TGTGCCAGTAGTATCGACCCTAGGGGGTTGGAGACCCAGTACTTC. Amino acid sequence: CASSIDPRGLETQYF.

The chain has TRBV12-3 or TRBV12-4 and TRBJ1-3; TRBD1 matches 7 bases. This CDR3 contains 14 residues. Unmatched junction bases numbered 5, after V lost 5 bases and J lost 4 bases. The CDR3 DNA sequence: TGTGCCAGCAGTCGCCCGGGACAGGGAAACACCATATATTTT. Translated: CASSRPGQGNTIYF.

This clonotype was detected only a few times. The chain carries TRBV27 and TRBJ2-1, with TRBD2 matching over 11 bases. V lost 8 bases, J lost 5 bases, and 11 bases stayed unmatched. CDR3 length: 16 amino acids. Germline CDR1 reads MNHEY; CDR2 reads SMNVEV (reference sequence). Here the CDR3 reads CASLRVAGGNNNEQFF. DNA for the CDR3: TGTGCCAGCCTACGAGTAGCGGGAGGGAATAACAATGAGCAGTTCTTC.

This clonotype showed up many times. V gene TRBV29-1 combines with J gene TRBJ1-1; TRBD1 is a possible D gene (6 bases). CDR1 and CDR2 from the germline V gene are SQVTM and ANQGSEA. The CDR3 is made up of 12 amino acids. The V end was cut by 3 bases, the J end by 7 bases, with 12 bases between. The CDR3: CSVDSGAGEAFF. The CDR3 coding sequence is TGCAGCGTTGACTCAGGGGCCGGTGAAGCTTTCTTT.

The chain uses TRBV12-3 or TRBV12-4 and TRBJ2-5; D gene ambiguous. V lost 3 bases and J lost 2, with 7 bases in between. This CDR3 comprises 13 residues. CDR3 DNA: TGTGCCAGCAGTTTGAACAGACAAGAGACCCAGTACTTC. Its translation: CASSLNRQETQYF.

This clonotype was picked up many times. V and J are TRBV20-1 and TRBJ1-1; D uncertain. V lost 2 bases and J lost 2, with 12 bases in between. CDR1 DFQATT and CDR2 SNEGSKA come from the germline V gene (reference sequence). The CDR3 is made up of 14 amino acids. In DNA, the CDR3 is TGCAGTGCTAGACCCGAATTGGAAAACACTGAAGCTTTCTTT. This codes for CSARPELENTEAFF.

The V gene is TRBV2, the J gene TRBJ2-7; the D gene could be TRBD1 or TRBD2 (6 bases each). Trimming pared 6 bases from V and 7 bases from J, leaving 19 bases between. CDR3 length equals 14 residues. The germline V gene encodes CDR1 SNHLY and CDR2 FYNNEI. DNA of the CDR3: TGTGCCAGCAGGGCCCGGGAAGGGGGAGGAGAGCAGTACTTC. Its protein product is CASRAREGGGEQYF. Combining the CDR3 with reference TRBV2 and TRBJ2-7 gives the whole variable domain EPEVTQTPSHQVTQMGQEVILRCVPISNHLYFYWYRQILGQKVEFLVSFYNNEISEKSEIFDDQFSVERPDGSNFTLKIRSTKLEDSAMYFCASRAREGGGEQYFGPGTRLTVT.

This chain joins TRBV7-3 and TRBJ2-5, with TRBD1 as a possible D gene (6 bases). CDR3 length: 15 residues. The ends were cut back, 3 bases at V and 5 bases at J, with 16 bases in the middle. Looked up from germline, CDR1 is SGHTA and CDR2 is FQGTGA. In nucleotides, the CDR3 is TGTGCCAGCAGCTTTCAGGGGTTTCCGGGGGAGACCCAGTACTTC. It encodes CASSFQGFPGETQYF.

This clonotype was found many times. The V gene is TRBV5-1, the J gene TRBJ2-3, with 8 nucleotides matching TRBD1. This CDR3 has 15 residues. The V gene's germline CDR1 is SGHRS and CDR2 YFSETQ. With 4 bases clipped from V and 3 bases from J, the junction kept 7 bases outside the gene matches. In DNA, the CDR3 is TGCGCCAGCAGCGCGGACAGGGTAGATACAGATACGCAGTATTTT. Protein: CASSADRVDTDTQYF.

The table lists this clonotype with many counts. This chain connects TRBV29-1 to TRBJ2-2; 9 positions match TRBD1. The J segment lost 4 bases and the V segment lost 3 bases, leaving 0 bases of the junction unmatched. Germline values: CDR1 SQVTM, CDR2 ANQGSEA. The CDR3 spans 13 residues. CDR3 DNA: TGCAGCGTTGAGGACAGGGGCACCGGGGAGCTGTTTTTT. As protein: CSVEDRGTGELFF.

The rearrangement joins TRBV6-2 or TRBV6-3 to TRBJ1-1, with D perhaps TRBD1 (6 bases). The V end was cut by 3 bases, the J end by 2 bases, with 16 bases between. CDR3 length: 16 residues. Germline V gene sequence: CDR1 MNHEY, CDR2 SVGEGT. The chain's CDR3 is CASSYIGGGANTEAFF. CDR3 in DNA: TGTGCCAGCAGTTATATAGGGGGGGGCGCCAACACTGAAGCTTTCTTT.

Many counts were recorded for this clonotype. The chain joins TRBV29-1 to TRBJ1-2, with D maybe TRBD1 (6 bases). The CDR3 length is 14 residues. V was pared by 6 bases and J by 4 bases, with 18 bases between. Germline values: CDR1 SQVTM, CDR2 ANQGSEA. In DNA form, the CDR3 reads TGCAGCGTGGGAACCCCCAGGGGCAGCTATGGCTACACCTTC. It yields the protein CSVGTPRGSYGYTF.

This clonotype was observed at least ten times. The chain is built from TRBV19 and TRBJ2-1, with 10 bases that match TRBD2. Germline trimming cut 0 bases from V and 0 bases from J; bases unmatched to any gene: 8. The CDR3 is 19 residues long. Germline V gene data show CDR1 as LNHDA and CDR2 as SQIVND (reference sequence). CDR3 amino acids: CASSIEGVGLAFSYNEQFF. The CDR3 nucleotides are TGTGCCAGTAGTATAGAAGGCGTGGGACTAGCGTTCTCCTACAATGAGCAGTTCTTC.

This clonotype has only one observation. The rearrangement links TRBV3-1 to TRBJ2-2; weak D call: TRBD2 (6 bases). This CDR3 contains 17 residues. Germline loops: CDR1 LGHDT, CDR2 YNNKEL (reference sequence). Between the trimmed V and J ends, which lost 1 base and 0 bases, there was a span of 12 bases. CDR3 sequence: CASSQALRTTNTGELFF. The CDR3 coding sequence is TGTGCCAGCAGCCAAGCCCTCAGGACTACGAACACCGGGGAGCTGTTTTTT.

The chain couples TRBV2 to TRBJ2-5; tentatively, D is TRBD1 (6 bases). In germline, CDR1 is SNHLY, CDR2 FYNNEI. The CDR3 is 16 residues long. The V and J ends lost 1 base and 1 base respectively, with 13 bases between them. The CDR3 nucleotides are TGTGCCAGCAGTGAAGTGTTAGTGGGGGCCCAAGAGACCCAGTACTTC. It codes for CASSEVLVGAQETQYF.

This clonotype was seen repeatedly, ten times or more. The rearrangement uses TRBV29-1 and TRBJ1-2; no definite D call. V was cut by 4 bases and J by 8 bases, with 2 bases left in between. Germline CDR1 reads SQVTM; CDR2 reads ANQGSEA. There are 8 residues in the CDR3. The CDR3, as DNA: TGCAGCGTTGGCGGCTACACCTTC. It encodes CSVGGYTF.